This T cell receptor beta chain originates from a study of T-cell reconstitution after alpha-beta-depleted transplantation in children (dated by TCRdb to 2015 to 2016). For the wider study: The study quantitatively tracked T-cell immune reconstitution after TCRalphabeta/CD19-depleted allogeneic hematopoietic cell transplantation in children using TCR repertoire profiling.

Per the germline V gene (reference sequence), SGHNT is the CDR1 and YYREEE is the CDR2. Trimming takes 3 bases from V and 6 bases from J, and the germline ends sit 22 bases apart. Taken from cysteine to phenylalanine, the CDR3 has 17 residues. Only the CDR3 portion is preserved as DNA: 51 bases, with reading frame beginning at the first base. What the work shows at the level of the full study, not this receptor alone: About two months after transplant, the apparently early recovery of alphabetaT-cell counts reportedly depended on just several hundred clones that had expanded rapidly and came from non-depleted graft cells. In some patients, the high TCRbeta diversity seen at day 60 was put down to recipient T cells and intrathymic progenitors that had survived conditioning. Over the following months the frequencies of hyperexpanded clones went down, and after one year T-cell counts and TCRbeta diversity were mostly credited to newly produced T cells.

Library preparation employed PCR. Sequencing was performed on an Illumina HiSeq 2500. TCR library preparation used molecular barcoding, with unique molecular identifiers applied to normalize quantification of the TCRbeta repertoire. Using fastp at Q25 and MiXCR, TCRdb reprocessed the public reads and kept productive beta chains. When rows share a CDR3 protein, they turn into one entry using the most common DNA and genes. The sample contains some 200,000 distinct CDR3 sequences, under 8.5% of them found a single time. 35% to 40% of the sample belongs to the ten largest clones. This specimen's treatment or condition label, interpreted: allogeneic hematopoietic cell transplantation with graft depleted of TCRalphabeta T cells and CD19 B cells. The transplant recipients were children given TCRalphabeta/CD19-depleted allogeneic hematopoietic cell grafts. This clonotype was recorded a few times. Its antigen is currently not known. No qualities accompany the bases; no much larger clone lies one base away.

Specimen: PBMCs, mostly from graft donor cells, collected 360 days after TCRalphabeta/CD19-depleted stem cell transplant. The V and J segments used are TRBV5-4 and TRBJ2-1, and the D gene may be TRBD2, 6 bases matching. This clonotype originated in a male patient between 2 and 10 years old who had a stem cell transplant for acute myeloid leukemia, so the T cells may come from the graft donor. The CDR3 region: CASSSPREEVQGNEQFF. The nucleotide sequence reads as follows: TGTGCCAGCAGCTCGCCAAGGGAGGAGGTCCAGGGCAATGAGCAGTTCTTC.